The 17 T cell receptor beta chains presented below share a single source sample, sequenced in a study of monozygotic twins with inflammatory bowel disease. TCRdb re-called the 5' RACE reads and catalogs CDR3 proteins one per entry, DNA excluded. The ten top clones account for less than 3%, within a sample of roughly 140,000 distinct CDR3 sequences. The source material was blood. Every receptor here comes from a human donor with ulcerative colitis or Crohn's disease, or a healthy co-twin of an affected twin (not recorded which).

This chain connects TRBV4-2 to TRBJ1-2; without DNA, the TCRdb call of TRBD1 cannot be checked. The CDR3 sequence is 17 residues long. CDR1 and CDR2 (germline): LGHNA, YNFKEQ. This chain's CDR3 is CASSLGTGQGPQGGYTF.

CDR3 loop: CASSIGQGVNNSPLHF. The V call is TRBV5-4, the J call TRBJ1-6; TCRdb names TRBD1, which stays unverified in the absence of DNA. This CDR3 has 16 amino acids. CDR1 SGHNT and CDR2 YYREEE come from the germline V gene (reference sequence). Full variable domain (rest looked up from reference TRBV5-4 and TRBJ1-6): ETGVTQSPTHLIKTRGQQVTLRCSSQSGHNTVSWYQQALGQGPQFIFQYYREEENGRGNFPPRFSGLQFPNYSSELNVNALELDDSALYLCASSIGQGVNNSPLHFGNGTRLTVT.

CDR3 sequence: CASILGPGSTEAFF. The chain combines TRBV6-5 with TRBJ1-1. Germline CDR1 is MNHEY and CDR2 is SVGAGI. The CDR3 runs to 14 residues.

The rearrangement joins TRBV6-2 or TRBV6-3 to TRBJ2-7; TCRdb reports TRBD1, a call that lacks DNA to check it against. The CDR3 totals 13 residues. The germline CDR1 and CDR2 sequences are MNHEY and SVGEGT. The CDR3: CASTNRDPGEQYF.

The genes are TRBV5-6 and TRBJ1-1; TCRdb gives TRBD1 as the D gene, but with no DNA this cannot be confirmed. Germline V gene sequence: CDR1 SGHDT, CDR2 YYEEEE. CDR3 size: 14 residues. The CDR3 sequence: CASSQDPIRGRAFF.

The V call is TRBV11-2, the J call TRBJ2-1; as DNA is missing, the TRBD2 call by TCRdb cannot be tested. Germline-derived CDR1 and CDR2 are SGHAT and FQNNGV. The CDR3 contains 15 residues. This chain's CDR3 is CASSLGSLAGVWQFF.

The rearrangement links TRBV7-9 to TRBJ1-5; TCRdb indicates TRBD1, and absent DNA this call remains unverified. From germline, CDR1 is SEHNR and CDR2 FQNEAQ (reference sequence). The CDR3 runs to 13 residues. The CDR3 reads CASSGQDFQPQHF.

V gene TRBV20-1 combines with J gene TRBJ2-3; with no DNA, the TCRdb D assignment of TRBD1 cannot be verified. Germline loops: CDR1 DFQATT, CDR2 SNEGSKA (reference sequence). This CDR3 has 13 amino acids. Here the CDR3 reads CSARGQLTDTQYF.

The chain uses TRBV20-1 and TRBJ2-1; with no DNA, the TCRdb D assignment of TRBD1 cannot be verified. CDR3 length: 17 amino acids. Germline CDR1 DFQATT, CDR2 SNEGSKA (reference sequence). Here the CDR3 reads CSARGDRIIKSYNEQFF.

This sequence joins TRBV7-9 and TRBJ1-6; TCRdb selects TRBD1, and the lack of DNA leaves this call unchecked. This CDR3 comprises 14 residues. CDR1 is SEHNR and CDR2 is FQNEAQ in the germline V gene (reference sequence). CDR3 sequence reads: CASSPGQNNSPLHF.

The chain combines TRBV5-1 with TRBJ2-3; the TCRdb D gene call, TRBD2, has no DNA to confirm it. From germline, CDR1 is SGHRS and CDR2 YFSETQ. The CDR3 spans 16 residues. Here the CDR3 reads CASSPGLAGAGDTQYF.

The CDR3 loop is CASSLIQDEAFF. The rearrangement joins TRBV7-6 to TRBJ1-1. CDR1 and CDR2 (germline): SGHVS, FNYEAQ. The CDR3 consists of 12 residues.

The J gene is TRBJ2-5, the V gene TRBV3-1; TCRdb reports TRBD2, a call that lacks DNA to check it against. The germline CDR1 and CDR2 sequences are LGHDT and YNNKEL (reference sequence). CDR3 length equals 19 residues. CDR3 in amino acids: CASSQDYRTSGGSQETQYF.

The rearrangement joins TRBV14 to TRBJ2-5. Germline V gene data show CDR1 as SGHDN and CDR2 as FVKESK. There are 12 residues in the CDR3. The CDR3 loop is CASILRQETQYF.

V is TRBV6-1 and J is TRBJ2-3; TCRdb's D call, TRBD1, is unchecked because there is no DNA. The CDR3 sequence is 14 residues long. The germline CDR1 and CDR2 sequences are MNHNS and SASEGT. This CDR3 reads CASSENGATDTQYF.

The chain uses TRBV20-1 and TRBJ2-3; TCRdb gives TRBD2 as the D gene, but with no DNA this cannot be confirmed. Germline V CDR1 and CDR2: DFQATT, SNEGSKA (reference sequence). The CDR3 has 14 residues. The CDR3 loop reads CSASGLASTDTQYF.

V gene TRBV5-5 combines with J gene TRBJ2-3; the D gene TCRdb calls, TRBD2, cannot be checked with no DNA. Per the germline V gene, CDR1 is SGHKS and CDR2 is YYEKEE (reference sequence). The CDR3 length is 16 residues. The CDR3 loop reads CASSFLTSGVGDTQYF.